A selection of T cell receptor beta chains follows, all from one sample in a study of shared clonotypes between healthy human individuals. Clones were sequenced by immunoSEQ multiplex PCR, and TCRdb holds only the in-frame ones, with some missing. The sample lists about 2.3 million clones, around 90% occurring once. The source material was naive CD4+ T cells from PBMCs. These receptors all come from a man aged 18 to 29 in good health. Some clones in this sample may be carry-over from other donors' samples. The CDR3 runs from the conserved cysteine through the conserved F or W. The D gene is left open where the match is weak. Only part of the rows carry a size: once, few, many, or a class if the clone is expanded.

TRBV10-3	-	-	TRBJ1-2	TGTGCCATCAGTCCGCGACAGGCAGATGGCTACACCTTC	CAISPRQADGYTF
TRBV2	TRBD1	-	TRBJ2-2	TGTGCCAGCTACAGGGGGATCTCCCCCAGCGGGGAGCTGTTTTTT	CASYRGISPSGELFF
TRBV9	TRBD1	few	TRBJ1-1	TGTGCCAGCAGCGCCCAGGGGGCCAACACTGAAGCTTTCTTT	CASSAQGANTEAFF
TRBV29-1	-	-	TRBJ2-1	TGCAGCGTTGGTAGCGGACCTAGCTCCTACAATGAGCAGTTCTTC	CSVGSGPSSYNEQFF
TRBV5-4	-	-	TRBJ1-2	TGTGCCAGCAGCCCCTCAGGGTTATATGGCTACACCTTC	CASSPSGLYGYTF
TRBV5-1	-	-	TRBJ2-7	TGCGCCAGCAGCTTGACAGCGGGACAGATCTACGAGCAGTACTTC	CASSLTAGQIYEQYF
TRBV14	TRBD1	-	TRBJ1-4	TGTGCCAGCAGCCAAGTGCGTCCGACAGGGCATGAAAAACTGTTTTTT	CASSQVRPTGHEKLFF
TRBV28	TRBD1	-	TRBJ2-1	TGTGCCAGCAGTTTGGGTACAGGGGCTTACAATGAGCAGTTCTTC	CASSLGTGAYNEQFF
TRBV7-2	-	-	TRBJ1-1	TGTGCCAGCAGCTTAAAAACCTACACTGAAGCTTTCTTT	CASSLKTYTEAFF
TRBV5-1	TRBD2	-	TRBJ2-5	TGCGCCAGCAGCCCGGGGCCTAGCGGAGCGCAAGAGACCCAGTACTTC	CASSPGPSGAQETQYF
TRBV6-5	-	-	TRBJ1-1	TGTGCCAGCAGTTACCCGGGTGGTGTCGGCGCTGAAGCTTTCTTT	CASSYPGGVGAEAFF
TRBV29-1	TRBD2	-	TRBJ2-1	TGCAGCGTCGCGGGACTAGCGGGAGATAATGAGCAGTTCTTC	CSVAGLAGDNEQFF
TRBV28	-	-	TRBJ2-3	TGTGCCAGCAGTTCCGAGAGGGGGGCAGGAAGCACAGATACGCAGTATTTT	CASSSERGAGSTDTQYF
TRBV5-1	-	few	TRBJ1-1	TGCGCCAGCAGTTCAAGCAGGGGTCCGAACACTGAAGCTTTCTTT	CASSSSRGPNTEAFF
TRBV7-2	TRBD1	-	TRBJ1-1	TGTGCCAGCAGCTTATACGGGACAGGGGGCGAAAAAGCTTTCTTT	CASSLYGTGGEKAFF
TRBV2	-	few	TRBJ2-5	TGTGCCAGCAAAAGGGGGGAGACCCAGTACTTC	CASKRGETQYF
TRBV30	-	few	TRBJ1-1	TGTGCCTGTCAGGAGGAAGGCGTAACGGGTGGTTTCTTT	CACQEEGVTGGFF
TRBV28	-	-	TRBJ2-4	TGTGCCAGCAGCTCCACAGGTTTAGCCAAAAACATTCAGTACTTC	CASSSTGLAKNIQYF
TRBV30	TRBD1	-	TRBJ1-2	TGTGCCTGGAGTGTACAGGGGAAACTCTATGGCTACACCTTC	CAWSVQGKLYGYTF
TRBV28	-	-	TRBJ1-1	TGTGCCAGCAGTTTGAGACAGTACACTGAAGCTTTCTTT	CASSLRQYTEAFF
TRBV20-1	-	-	TRBJ1-2	TGCAGTGCTAGAGGGAGCTATGGCTACACCTTC	CSARGSYGYTF
TRBV6-5	TRBD2	-	TRBJ2-1	TGTGCCAGCAGACAACTAGCGGGGGCCTACAATGAGCAGTTCTTC	CASRQLAGAYNEQFF
TRBV5-1	TRBD2	once	TRBJ2-3	TGCGCCAGCAGCTTAGTTGCGGGAGCTACCACAGATACGCAGTATTTT	CASSLVAGATTDTQYF
TRBV10-3	TRBD2	-	TRBJ2-4	TGTGCCATCAGCCCCACGGGGGGCAAAAACATTCAGTACTTC	CAISPTGGKNIQYF
TRBV18	-	-	TRBJ2-1	TGTGCCAGCTCACCACGTTCTCCACTGACCGATCCGGACCCCCGCCGGAGTGAGCAGTTCTTC	CASSPRSPLTDPDPRRSEQFF
TRBV6-4	TRBD1	-	TRBJ1-5	TGTGCCAGCAGTGAATGGGGACAGGGCTCTCAGCCCCAGCATTTT	CASSEWGQGSQPQHF
TRBV7-9	-	few	TRBJ2-2	TGTGCCAGCAGCTTAACACAGCACACCGGGGAGCTGTTTTTT	CASSLTQHTGELFF
TRBV5-5	TRBD2	-	TRBJ2-5	TGTGCCAGCGTGAGCGGGACTCAAGAGACCCAGTACTTC	CASVSGTQETQYF
TRBV9	-	-	TRBJ1-6	TGTGCCAGCAGCTCCCGACAGGAAGATAATTCACCCCTCCACTTT	CASSSRQEDNSPLHF
TRBV29-1	-	-	TRBJ2-1	TGCAGCGTTGCGTGGGTTTCAGTAAATGAGCAGTTCTTC	CSVAWVSVNEQFF
TRBV7-9	-	-	TRBJ2-1	TGTGCCAGCAGCTTACGTGCCAATGAGCAGTTCTTC	CASSLRANEQFF
TRBV20-1	-	-	TRBJ2-1	TGCAGTGCAACCTTGGGTGAGCAGTTCTTC	CSATLGEQFF
TRBV6-6	-	-	TRBJ2-3	TGTGCCAGCAGTTACTCCTCCCAGGGGAGCACAGATACGCAGTATTTT	CASSYSSQGSTDTQYF
TRBV7-9	-	-	TRBJ1-1	TGTGCCAGCAGCGGTGGGACTGAAGCTTTCTTT	CASSGGTEAFF
TRBV19	-	-	TRBJ1-1	TGTGCCAGTAGCACTTGGGGTCTCATGAACACTGAAGCTTTCTTT	CASSTWGLMNTEAFF
TRBV5-1	-	-	TRBJ2-5	TGCGCCAGCAGCTTGGTTATGGAGACCCAGTACTTC	CASSLVMETQYF
TRBV7-9	-	-	TRBJ1-4	TGTGCCAGCAGCCGGAGCTGGGGACCGAATGAAAAACTGTTTTTT	CASSRSWGPNEKLFF
TRBV28	TRBD2	-	TRBJ2-2	TGTGCCAGCAGTGTGCGGACTAGCGGGAGTATTACGGGGGAGCTGTTTTTT	CASSVRTSGSITGELFF
TRBV27	TRBD2	-	TRBJ2-1	TGTGCCAGCAGTTTAGGGGGACTAGCGGGAGCGGGTGAGCAGTTCTTC	CASSLGGLAGAGEQFF
TRBV28	TRBD1	-	TRBJ2-3	TGTGCCAGCAGTCCACGGGACAGATACACAGATACGCAGTATTTT	CASSPRDRYTDTQYF
TRBV27	TRBD1	-	TRBJ2-7	TGTGCCAGCAGTTTCGGTCAGGGGGAGACCTACGAGCAGTACTTC	CASSFGQGETYEQYF
TRBV7-2	-	few	TRBJ2-7	TGTGCCAGCAGCCCAGCCGCAGGGTACTACGAGCAGTACTTC	CASSPAAGYYEQYF
TRBV7-8	-	-	TRBJ1-5	TGTGCCAGCAGCTTAGTGGGGGAGGGCAATCAGCCCCAGCATTTT	CASSLVGEGNQPQHF
TRBV27	TRBD1	-	TRBJ1-5	TGTGCCAGCAGAAGGGACAGCCTTGGCTATAGCAATCAGCCCCAGCATTTT	CASRRDSLGYSNQPQHF
TRBV7-3	-	-	TRBJ2-6	TGTGCCAGCAGCTTAGTAGCGGCCGGGACCCGAGGGGCCAACGTCCTGACTTTC	CASSLVAAGTRGANVLTF
TRBV6-1	TRBD1	-	TRBJ2-3	TGTGCCAGCAGAGCCCCAGGGGGTACGCAGTATTTT	CASRAPGGTQYF
TRBV7-8	-	-	TRBJ1-4	TGTGCCAGCAGCTCAAACCTCAACGTGCTCAGGGGTGAAAAACTGTTTTTT	CASSSNLNVLRGEKLFF
TRBV28	-	-	TRBJ1-1	TGTGCCAGCAGTTCAACGTGGGCGGTCACTGAAGCTTTCTTT	CASSSTWAVTEAFF
TRBV2	-	-	TRBJ1-5	TGTGCCGGCAGTGACAGTCAGTTGTCCCAGCATTTT	CAGSDSQLSQHF
TRBV28	TRBD1	-	TRBJ1-5	TGTGCCAGCAGTCTTTGGAGGGGACAGGGGATAAGTCTTCAGCCCCAGCATTTT	CASSLWRGQGISLQPQHF
TRBV15	TRBD1	-	TRBJ1-3	TGTGCCACCAGCAGAGACCATACAGGGGCTGGAAACACCATATATTTT	CATSRDHTGAGNTIYF
TRBV28	TRBD1	-	TRBJ1-4	TGTGCCAGCAGTTTTTCAGGGGGTAATGAAAAACTGTTTTTT	CASSFSGGNEKLFF
TRBV7-9	TRBD1	once	TRBJ2-2	TGTGCCAGCAGTCGGACAGGGGGCGATCACACCGGGGAGCTGTTTTTT	CASSRTGGDHTGELFF